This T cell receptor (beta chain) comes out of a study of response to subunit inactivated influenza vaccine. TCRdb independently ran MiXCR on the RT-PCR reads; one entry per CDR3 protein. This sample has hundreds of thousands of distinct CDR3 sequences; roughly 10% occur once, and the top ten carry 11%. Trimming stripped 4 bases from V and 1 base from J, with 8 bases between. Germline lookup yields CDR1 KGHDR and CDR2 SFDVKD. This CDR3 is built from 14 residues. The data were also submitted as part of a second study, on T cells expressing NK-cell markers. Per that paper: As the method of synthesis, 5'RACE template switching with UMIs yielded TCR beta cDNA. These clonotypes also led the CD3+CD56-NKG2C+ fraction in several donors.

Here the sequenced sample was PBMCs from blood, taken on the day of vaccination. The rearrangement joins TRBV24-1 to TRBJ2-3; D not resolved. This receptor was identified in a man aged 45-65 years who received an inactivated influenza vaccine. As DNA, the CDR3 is TGTGCCACCAGTGACAACCAGGGCACAGATACGCAGTATTTT. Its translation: CATSDNQGTDTQYF.